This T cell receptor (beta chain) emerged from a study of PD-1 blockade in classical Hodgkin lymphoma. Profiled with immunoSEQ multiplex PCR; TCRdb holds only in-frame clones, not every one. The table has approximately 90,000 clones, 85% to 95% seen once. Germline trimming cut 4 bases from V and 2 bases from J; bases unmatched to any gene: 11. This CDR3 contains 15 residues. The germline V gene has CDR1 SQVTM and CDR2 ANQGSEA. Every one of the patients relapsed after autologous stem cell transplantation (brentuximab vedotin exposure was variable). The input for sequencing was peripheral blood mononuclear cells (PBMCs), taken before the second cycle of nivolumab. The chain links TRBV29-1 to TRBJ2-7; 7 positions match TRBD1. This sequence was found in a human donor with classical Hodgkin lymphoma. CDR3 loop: CSVVGGGGQTYEQYF. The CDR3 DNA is TGCAGCGTTGTGGGTGGTGGGGGACAGACCTACGAGCAGTACTTC.